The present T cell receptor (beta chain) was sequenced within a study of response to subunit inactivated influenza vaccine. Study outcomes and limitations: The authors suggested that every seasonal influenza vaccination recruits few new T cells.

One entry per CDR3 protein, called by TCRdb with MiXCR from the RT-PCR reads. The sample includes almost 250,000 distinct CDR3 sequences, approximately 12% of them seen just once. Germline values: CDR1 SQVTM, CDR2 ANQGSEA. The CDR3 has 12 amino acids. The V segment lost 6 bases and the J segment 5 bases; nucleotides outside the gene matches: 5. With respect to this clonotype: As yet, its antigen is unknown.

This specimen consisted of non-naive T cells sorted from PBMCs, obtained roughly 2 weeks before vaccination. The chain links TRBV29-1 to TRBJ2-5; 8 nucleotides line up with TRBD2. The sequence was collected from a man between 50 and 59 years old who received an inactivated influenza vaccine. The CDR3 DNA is TGCAGCGTCCAGCGGGAGTCGGAGACCCAGTACTTC. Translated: CSVQRESETQYF.